A single sample gave rise to the 27 T cell receptor beta chains below, sequenced in a study of blood T cell repertoires in COVID-19. Generated by immunoSEQ multiplex PCR, the TCRdb table keeps only in-frame clones and is missing some. The sample records under 90,000 clones, about 88% being singletons. The sequencing input was peripheral blood. Receptors originate from a man between 65 and 85 years old with active or convalescent COVID-19.

V is TRBV24-1 and J is TRBJ2-7, with D perhaps TRBD2 (6 bases). CDR3 size: 15 residues. The ends were cut back, 6 bases at V and 0 bases at J, with 14 bases in the middle. Germline values: CDR1 KGHDR, CDR2 SFDVKD. The CDR3 DNA follows: TGTGCCACCAGTCCGGCGGGACTTGACTCCTACGAGCAGTACTTC. Translation: CATSPAGLDSYEQYF.

The chain is built from TRBV30 and TRBJ1-3, with 8 bases lining up with TRBD1. Germline CDR1 reads GTSNPN; CDR2 reads SVGIG (reference sequence). The J segment lost 2 bases and the V segment lost 5 bases, leaving 8 bases of the junction unmatched. CDR3 length: 15 amino acids. CDR3 DNA sequence: TGTGCCTGGGGGCAGGGGGCATGGGCTGGAAACACCATATATTTT. Its translation: CAWGQGAWAGNTIYF.

The chain combines TRBV7-3 with TRBJ2-1; maybe TRBD2 (6 bases). This CDR3 has 14 amino acids. The V and J ends lost 2 bases and 5 bases respectively, with 10 bases between them. In germline, CDR1 is SGHTA, CDR2 FQGTGA. The CDR3 bases are TGTGCCAGCAGCTTAGCGGGACGAAACAATGAGCAGTTCTTC. Its protein is CASSLAGRNNEQFF.

The chain combines TRBV7-9 with TRBJ1-2; TRBD1 matches 7 bases. The CDR3 has 16 amino acids. Germline assignment: CDR1 SEHNR and CDR2 FQNEAQ (reference sequence). V was pared by 1 base and J by 5 bases, with 10 bases of the junction left unmatched. In DNA, the CDR3 is TGTGCCAGCAGCTTAGGGGCCGGACAGGATGGGTATGGCTACACCTTC. This codes for CASSLGAGQDGYGYTF.

The rearrangement joins TRBV5-1 to TRBJ1-2, with 8 bases fitting TRBD1. Germline CDR1 is SGHRS and CDR2 is YFSETQ. The CDR3 extends over 16 amino acids. J gave up 6 bases and V 1 base, and 11 bases lay outside the gene matches. The CDR3 bases are TGCGCCAGCAGCTTGTCGGTGACAGGGGCAGCCGATGGCTACACCTTC. Protein product: CASSLSVTGAADGYTF. Variable domain in full (rest from reference TRBV5-1 and TRBJ1-2): KAGVTQTPRYLIKTRGQQVTLSCSPISGHRSVSWYQQTPGQGLQFLFEYFSETQRNKGNFPGRFSGRQFSNSRSEMNVSTLELGDSALYLCASSLSVTGAADGYTFGSGTRLTVV.

The chain is built from TRBV7-8 and TRBJ1-1, with 10 bases aligning to TRBD1. Per the germline V gene, CDR1 is SGHVS and CDR2 is FQNEAQ. The V and J ends lost 2 bases and 10 bases, in that order; junction bases with no gene match: 4. The CDR3 covers 13 residues. CDR3 in amino acids: CASSLRQGAAAFF. In nucleotides, the CDR3 is TGTGCCAGCAGCTTAAGACAGGGGGCAGCAGCTTTCTTT.

This clone occurred once. The chain employs TRBV5-1 and TRBJ1-4; no clear D. Germline CDR1 SGHRS, CDR2 YFSETQ. The V gene lost 0 bases and the J gene lost 7 bases, with 16 bases spanning the gap. The length of the CDR3 is 16 residues. The CDR3 region has the DNA TGCGCCAGCAGCTTGGGGTTTGGGCTTACTGGTGAAAAACTGTTTTTT. It yields the protein CASSLGFGLTGEKLFF.

This clone was counted a single time. This sequence joins TRBV20-1 and TRBJ2-1; 11 bases are shared with TRBD2. The V and J ends lost 6 bases and 9 bases, in that order; junction bases with no gene match: 13. CDR3 size: 15 residues. Germline CDR1 reads DFQATT; CDR2 reads SNEGSKA (reference sequence). The CDR3 nucleotides read TGCAGTGCAAGTGGGGCTACTAGCGGGAGAGGTGAGCAGTTCTTC. Its protein is CSASGATSGRGEQFF.

The rearrangement links TRBV10-1 to TRBJ1-5, with 7 positions matching TRBD1. In germline, CDR1 is WNHNN, CDR2 SYGVQD (reference sequence). J gave up 6 bases and V 4 bases, and 6 bases lay outside the gene matches. This CDR3 is 14 amino acids long. The CDR3 bases are TGCGCCAGCAGTGCCCAGGGGGGCCCTCAGCCCCAGCATTTT. Its translation: CASSAQGGPQPQHF.

In DNA form, the CDR3 reads TGCAGCGCCGAGAGGGGGTATGGCTACACCTTC. Protein: CSAERGYGYTF. This chain joins TRBV29-1 and TRBJ1-2; D might be TRBD1 (6 bases). The length of the CDR3 is 11 residues. The V gene's germline CDR1 is SQVTM and CDR2 ANQGSEA. V was trimmed by 7 bases and J by 5 bases, leaving 11 bases between them. The full variable domain, its missing parts supplied by reference TRBV29-1 and TRBJ1-2, is SAVISQKPSRDICQRGTSLTIQCQVDSQVTMMFWYRQQPGQSLTLIATANQGSEATYESGFVIDKFPISRPNLTFSTLTVSNMSPEDSSIYLCSAERGYGYTFGSGTRLTVV.

This clone was seen more than once but under ten times. This chain joins TRBV2 and TRBJ2-5, with TRBD1 as a possible D gene (5 bases). V dropped 5 bases and J dropped 5 bases, with 12 bases sitting between them. The germline CDR1 and CDR2 sequences are SNHLY and FYNNEI. This CDR3 region has 13 residues. The CDR3 sequence is CASSLRARETQYF. In nucleotides, the CDR3 is TGTGCCAGCAGTCTCAGGGCGCGGGAGACCCAGTACTTC.

The J gene is TRBJ1-6, the V gene TRBV15; D gene unclear. Deletions cut 1 base from V and 6 bases from J, with 4 bases between. Germline CDR1 LNHNV, CDR2 YYDKDF (reference sequence). The CDR3 consists of 13 residues. In DNA form, the CDR3 reads TGTGCCACCAGCAGAGGAGTTAATTCACCCCTCCACTTT. Amino acids: CATSRGVNSPLHF.

The rearrangement joins TRBV2 to TRBJ2-3; perhaps TRBD1 as D (5 bases). Germline loops: CDR1 SNHLY, CDR2 FYNNEI. V was clipped by 10 bases and J by 0 bases, with 14 bases between them. The CDR3 contains 14 residues. The CDR3 protein is CATQYRSSTDTQYF. The CDR3 DNA reads TGTGCCACCCAATACAGGAGTAGCACAGATACGCAGTATTTT.

V is TRBV5-4 and J is TRBJ1-1; tentatively, D is TRBD1 (5 bases). Germline V CDR1 and CDR2: SGHNT, YYREEE (reference sequence). The CDR3 contains 15 residues. The V and J ends lost 0 bases and 5 bases respectively, with 14 bases between them. CDR3 DNA sequence: TGTGCCAGCAGCTTGGTGGGCAGGGAAGGTACTGAAGCTTTCTTT. It encodes CASSLVGREGTEAFF.

V and J are TRBV5-4 and TRBJ1-6, with 12 positions matching TRBD1. There are 15 residues in the CDR3. Germline CDR1 and CDR2: SGHNT and YYREEE (reference sequence). Trimming cost V 3 bases and J 9 bases; bases outside gene matches: 4. The CDR3, as DNA: TGTGCCAGCAGCTCCGGGACAGGGGGCTTTTCACCCCTCCACTTT. It yields the protein CASSSGTGGFSPLHF.

The J gene is TRBJ1-6, the V gene TRBV10-3; no firm D call. The CDR3 runs to 14 residues. V dropped 4 bases and J dropped 5 bases, with 9 bases sitting between them. From germline, CDR1 is ENHRY and CDR2 SYGVKD. CDR3 nucleotides: TGTGCCATCAGTGCGGGGTATCATAATTCACCCCTCCACTTT. Its translation is CAISAGYHNSPLHF.

The chain combines TRBV28 with TRBJ2-7; 7 bases map to TRBD1. V trimming: 5 bases; J trimming: 0 bases; junction bases outside the gene matches: 4. The germline gives CDR1 MDHEN, CDR2 SYDVKM. There are 14 residues in the CDR3. In nucleotides, the CDR3 is TGTGCCAGCAGTCGACAGGGCCTCTCCTACGAGCAGTACTTC. Amino acids: CASSRQGLSYEQYF.

V gene TRBV5-1 combines with J gene TRBJ2-5, with 8 bases identical to TRBD1. This CDR3 has 13 residues. V lost 4 bases, J lost 5 bases, and 4 bases stayed unmatched. Germline loops: CDR1 SGHRS, CDR2 YFSETQ. CDR3 loop: CASSPRTGETQYF. As DNA, the CDR3 is TGCGCCAGCAGCCCCCGGACAGGGGAGACCCAGTACTTC. Complete variable domain (other parts from reference TRBV5-1 and TRBJ2-5): KAGVTQTPRYLIKTRGQQVTLSCSPISGHRSVSWYQQTPGQGLQFLFEYFSETQRNKGNFPGRFSGRQFSNSRSEMNVSTLELGDSALYLCASSPRTGETQYFGPGTRLLVL.

This chain joins TRBV19 and TRBJ1-5; 8 bases are a match to TRBD1. CDR3 length: 15 residues. From germline, CDR1 is LNHDA and CDR2 SQIVND (reference sequence). The junction had 8 bases not matched to a gene; V was cut back by 7 bases and J by 3 bases. CDR3 sequence (DNA): TGTGCCAGTATTCCCGGGACAGGACCCAATCAGCCCCAGCATTTT. Amino acids: CASIPGTGPNQPQHF.

The V gene is TRBV5-1, the J gene TRBJ2-7, with D possibly matching TRBD1 (6 bases). V was clipped by 3 bases and J by 6 bases, with 16 bases between them. Germline V gene data show CDR1 as SGHRS and CDR2 as YFSETQ. The CDR3 is 14 amino acids. Here the CDR3 DNA reads TGCGCCAGCAGCTACCGGGACAAAGGCTTCGAGCAGTACTTC. This encodes CASSYRDKGFEQYF.

The V gene is TRBV7-6, the J gene TRBJ1-4; D might be TRBD1 (5 bases). CDR3 length: 15 residues. Germline loops: CDR1 SGHVS, CDR2 FNYEAQ. V was pared by 1 base and J by 0 bases, with 6 bases between. The CDR3 DNA sequence: TGTGCCAGCAGCTTAGGACAGTCAACTAATGAAAAACTGTTTTTT. Translating gives CASSLGQSTNEKLFF.

V and J are TRBV19 and TRBJ2-2; 7 bases align to TRBD1. CDR1 and CDR2 from the germline V gene are LNHDA and SQIVND (reference sequence). With V trimmed by 2 bases and J by 5 bases, 11 bases remained unmatched. The CDR3 has 17 residues. The CDR3 protein is CASSIWGEGARTGELFF. In DNA, the CDR3 is TGTGCCAGTAGTATATGGGGAGAGGGGGCGAGGACCGGGGAGCTGTTTTTT.

This rearrangement joins TRBV12-3 or TRBV12-4 to TRBJ1-1; D not certain. The CDR3 length is 13 residues. The germline V and J ends were trimmed by 2 bases and 3 bases, with 7 bases remaining between them. The CDR3 protein is CASSLLRDTEAFF. The DNA of the CDR3 is TGTGCCAGCAGTTTACTGAGAGACACTGAAGCTTTCTTT.

This chain joins TRBV6-5 and TRBJ2-5; 13 bases agree with TRBD2. The junction had 5 bases not matched to a gene; V was cut back by 2 bases and J by 5 bases. The CDR3 is made up of 16 amino acids. The V gene's germline CDR1 is MNHEY and CDR2 SVGAGI. Here the CDR3 DNA reads TGTGCCAGCAGTTACCGACTAGCGGGAGGCGGCGAGACCCAGTACTTC. Its protein product is CASSYRLAGGGETQYF.

Note on this clone: Its ends do not fully match the called genes, so a read error is possible. J is TRBJ1-5 and V is TRBV19; a weak D match, TRBD1 (6 bases). The CDR3 spans 11 residues. CDR1 and CDR2 from the germline V gene are LNHDA and SQIVND (reference sequence). Here the CDR3 reads CASSPGQRQHF. The DNA of the CDR3 is TGTGCCAGTAGTCCCGGACAGCGCCAGCATTTT.

The V call is TRBV6-5, the J call TRBJ2-2; D may be TRBD2 (6 bases). Germline lookup yields CDR1 MNHEY and CDR2 SVGAGI. V was shortened by 6 bases and J by 0 bases, with 11 bases between the two germline ends. This CDR3 is built from 15 residues. The CDR3 protein is CASSPGLSNTGELFF. In nucleotides, the CDR3 is TGTGCCAGCAGCCCGGGACTGTCGAACACCGGGGAGCTGTTTTTT.

This clone was recorded once. V is TRBV19 and J is TRBJ2-5; D is perhaps TRBD2 (5 bases). The germline V and J ends were trimmed by 3 bases and 2 bases, with 7 bases remaining between them. The CDR3 contains 13 residues. CDR1 and CDR2 from the germline V gene are LNHDA and SQIVND (reference sequence). This CDR3 is CASSMRAQETQYF. Here the CDR3 DNA reads TGTGCCAGTAGTATGCGGGCACAAGAGACCCAGTACTTC.